This T cell receptor beta chain was captured by sequencing in a study of beta chain features in type 1 diabetes. Notes on the study in general: Patients' naive, central memory and Treg TCRB repertoires seemed closer to one another than those of healthy donors. cDNA sequencing could over-represent cells with high TCR expression. Across all four CD4+ subsets, people with type 1 diabetes showed modestly shorter TCRB CDR3s.

Remarks on this clone: Its antigen is not known.

The CDR3 runs 13 residues. Germline V gene data show CDR1 as SEHNR and CDR2 as FQNEAQ (reference sequence). V lost 10 bases and J 5 bases, leaving 17 bases between the germline ends. TCRB transcripts that were expressed got sequenced, as all of the isolated RNA had been reverse transcribed. Libraries were prepared by immunoSEQ multiplex PCR; TCRdb keeps only in-frame clonotypes and omits some of them. The data contain approximately 150,000 clones, about 13% of them singletons. The source of this sequence is a man aged 18 to 29 with type 1 diabetes. This rearrangement joins TRBV7-9 to TRBJ1-2; D unclear. Sequencing was carried out using central memory CD4+ T cells from blood. CDR3 amino acids: CAIARSLGYGYTF. CDR3 sequence (DNA): TGTGCCATTGCCAGGTCATTGGGGTATGGCTACACCTTC.